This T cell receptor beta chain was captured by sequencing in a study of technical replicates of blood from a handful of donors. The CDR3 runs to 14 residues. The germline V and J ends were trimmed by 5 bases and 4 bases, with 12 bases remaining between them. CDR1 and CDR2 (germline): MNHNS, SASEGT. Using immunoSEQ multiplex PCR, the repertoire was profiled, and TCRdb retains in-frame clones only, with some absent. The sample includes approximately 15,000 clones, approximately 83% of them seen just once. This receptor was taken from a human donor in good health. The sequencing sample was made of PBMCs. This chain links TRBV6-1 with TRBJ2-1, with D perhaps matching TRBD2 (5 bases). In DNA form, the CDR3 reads TGTGCCAGCAGTTCCTCGGGAAGATACAATGAGCAGTTCTTC. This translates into CASSSSGRYNEQFF.